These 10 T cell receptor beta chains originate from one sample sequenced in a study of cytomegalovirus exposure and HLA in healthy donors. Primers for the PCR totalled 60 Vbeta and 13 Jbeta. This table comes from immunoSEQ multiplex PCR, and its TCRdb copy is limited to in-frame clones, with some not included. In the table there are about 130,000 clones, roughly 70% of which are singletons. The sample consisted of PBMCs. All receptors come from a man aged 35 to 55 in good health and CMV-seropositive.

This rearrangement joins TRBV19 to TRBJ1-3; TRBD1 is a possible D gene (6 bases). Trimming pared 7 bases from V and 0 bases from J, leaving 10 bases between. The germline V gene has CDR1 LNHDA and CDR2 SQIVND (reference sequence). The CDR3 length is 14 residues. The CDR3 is CASKIRGSGNTIYF. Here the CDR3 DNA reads TGTGCCAGTAAAATCAGGGGCTCTGGAAACACCATATATTTT.

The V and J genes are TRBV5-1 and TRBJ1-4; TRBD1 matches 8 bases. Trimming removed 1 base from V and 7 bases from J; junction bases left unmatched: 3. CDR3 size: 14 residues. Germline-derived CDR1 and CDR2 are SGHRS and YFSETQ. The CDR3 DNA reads TGCGCCAGCAGCTTGCGGACAGGGAGTGAAAAACTGTTTTTT. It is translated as CASSLRTGSEKLFF.

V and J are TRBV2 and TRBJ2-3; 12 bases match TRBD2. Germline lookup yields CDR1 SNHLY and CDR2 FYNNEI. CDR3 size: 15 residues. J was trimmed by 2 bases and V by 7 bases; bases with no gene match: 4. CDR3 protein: CASNGLAGNTDTQYF. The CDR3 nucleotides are TGTGCCAGCAACGGACTAGCGGGGAACACAGATACGCAGTATTTT.

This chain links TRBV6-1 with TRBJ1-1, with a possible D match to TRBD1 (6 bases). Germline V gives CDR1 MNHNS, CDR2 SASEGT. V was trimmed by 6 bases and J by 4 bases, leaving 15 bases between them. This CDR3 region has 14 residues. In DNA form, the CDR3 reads TGTGCCAGCAGGGCGGGGGGGCCCGGCACTGAAGCTTTCTTT. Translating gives CASRAGGPGTEAFF.

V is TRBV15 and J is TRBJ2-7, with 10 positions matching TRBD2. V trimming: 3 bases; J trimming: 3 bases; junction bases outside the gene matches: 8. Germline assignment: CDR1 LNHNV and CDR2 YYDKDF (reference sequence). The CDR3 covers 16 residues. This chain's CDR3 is CATSRIASGSHYEQYF. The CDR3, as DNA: TGTGCCACCAGCAGGATAGCTAGCGGGAGTCACTACGAGCAGTACTTC.

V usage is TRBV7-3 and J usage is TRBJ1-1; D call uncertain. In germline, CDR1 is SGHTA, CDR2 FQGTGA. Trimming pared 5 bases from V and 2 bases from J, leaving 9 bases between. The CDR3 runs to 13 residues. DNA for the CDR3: TGTGCCAGCAGCCCAGACATCAACACTGAAGCTTTCTTT. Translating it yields CASSPDINTEAFF.

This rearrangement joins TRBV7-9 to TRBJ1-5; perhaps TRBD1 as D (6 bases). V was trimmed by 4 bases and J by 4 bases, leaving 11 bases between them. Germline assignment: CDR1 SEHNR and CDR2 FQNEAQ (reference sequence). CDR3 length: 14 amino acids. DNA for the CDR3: TGTGCCAGCAGCTCAGGGGTCCTTAATCAGCCCCAGCATTTT. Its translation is CASSSGVLNQPQHF.

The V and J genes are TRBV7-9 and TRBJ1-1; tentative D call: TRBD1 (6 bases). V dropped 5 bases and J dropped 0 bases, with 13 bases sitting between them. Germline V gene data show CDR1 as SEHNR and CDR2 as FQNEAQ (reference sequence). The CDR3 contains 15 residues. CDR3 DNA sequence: TGTGCCAGCAGCGGGATGGGACATCTGAACACTGAAGCTTTCTTT. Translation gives CASSGMGHLNTEAFF.

This CDR3 reads CASSFSTGGMNTEAFF. In DNA form, the CDR3 reads TGCGCCAGCAGCTTTTCGACAGGGGGCATGAACACTGAAGCTTTCTTT. V and J are TRBV5-1 and TRBJ1-1; 10 bases match TRBD1. The CDR3 length is 16 residues. Germline V gene sequence: CDR1 SGHRS, CDR2 YFSETQ. Losses at the gene ends were 2 bases for V and 0 bases for J; bases not matched to a gene: 4.

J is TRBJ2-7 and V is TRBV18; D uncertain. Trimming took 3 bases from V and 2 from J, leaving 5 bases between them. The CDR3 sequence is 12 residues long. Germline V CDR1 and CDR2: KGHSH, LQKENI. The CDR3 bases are TGTGCCAGCTCACCCGTTCCCTACGAGCAGTACTTC. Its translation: CASSPVPYEQYF. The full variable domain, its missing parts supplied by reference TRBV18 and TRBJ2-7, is NAGVMQNPRHLVRRRGQEARLRCSPMKGHSHVYWYRQLPEEGLKFMVYLQKENIIDESGMPKERFSAEFPKEGPSILRIQQVVRGDSAAYFCASSPVPYEQYFGPGTRLTVT.